Presented here are 21 T cell receptor beta chains from one specimen sequenced in a study of shared clonotypes between healthy human individuals. Sequencing used immunoSEQ multiplex PCR; TCRdb keeps in-frame clones, though not all of them. The sample contains just over 95,000 clones, roughly 69% of which appear only once. The sample comprised memory CD8+ T cells sorted from blood. Subset given: CD45RO+ cells pooled with CCR7-negative TemRA cells. Receptors were obtained from a man younger than 40 in good health.

The chain has TRBV6-1 and TRBJ1-2; a weak D match, TRBD1 (6 bases). Deletions cut 1 base from V and 8 bases from J, with 14 bases between. The germline gives CDR1 MNHNS, CDR2 SASEGT. The CDR3 is 14 residues long. The CDR3 sequence is CASSEGTVSKGYTF. The CDR3 DNA follows: TGTGCCAGCAGTGAAGGGACAGTGTCGAAAGGCTACACCTTC.

This rearrangement joins TRBV7-9 to TRBJ2-1, with TRBD1 as a possible D gene (6 bases). CDR1 is SEHNR and CDR2 is FQNEAQ in the germline V gene (reference sequence). The CDR3 runs to 16 residues. V dropped 5 bases and J dropped 4 bases, with 18 bases sitting between them. The CDR3 loop reads CASSHHTRGYYNEQFF. DNA of the CDR3: TGTGCCAGCAGCCACCACACCAGGGGTTATTACAATGAGCAGTTCTTC.

The chain employs TRBV5-5 and TRBJ2-6, with TRBD1 as a possible D gene (6 bases). Germline CDR1 reads SGHKS; CDR2 reads YYEKEE (reference sequence). V was cut by 0 bases and J by 0 bases, with 16 bases left in between. CDR3 length: 19 residues. This chain's CDR3 is CASSLGGQKLISGANVLTF. The CDR3 region has the DNA TGTGCCAGCAGCTTGGGGGGGCAAAAGTTGATCTCTGGGGCCAACGTCCTGACTTTC. Based on the CDR3 plus reference TRBV5-5 and TRBJ2-6, the full variable domain is DAGVTQSPTHLIKTRGQQVTLRCSPISGHKSVSWYQQVLGQGPQFIFQYYEKEERGRGNFPDRFSARQFPNYSSELNVNALLLGDSALYLCASSLGGQKLISGANVLTFGAGSRLTVL.

Only one count was recorded for this clone. The chain uses TRBV14 and TRBJ1-4; TRBD1 agrees at 8 bases. Germline trimming cut 6 bases from V and 8 bases from J; bases unmatched to any gene: 20. Per the germline V gene, CDR1 is SGHDN and CDR2 is FVKESK. The CDR3 is 18 amino acids. CDR3 nucleotide sequence: TGTGCCAGCAGTGTACTCGGACAGGGACGGTCGGTGGAGGAAAAACTGTTTTTT. It yields the protein CASSVLGQGRSVEEKLFF.

The chain links TRBV28 to TRBJ2-7; D could derive from TRBD1 or TRBD2 (6 bases each). The CDR3 extends over 14 amino acids. V shed 4 bases and J shed 2 bases, with 12 bases lying between them. Per germline, CDR1 MDHEN and CDR2 SYDVKM. The CDR3 here is CASSWGANAYEQYF. CDR3 bases: TGTGCCAGCAGTTGGGGGGCGAACGCCTACGAGCAGTACTTC.

The V call is TRBV11-2, the J call TRBJ2-7; TRBD1 aligns across 7 bases. With 1 base clipped from V and 2 bases from J, the junction kept 2 bases outside the gene matches. The CDR3 sequence is 14 residues long. Germline values: CDR1 SGHAT, CDR2 FQNNGV. The CDR3 sequence is CASSLGQGAYEQYF. The CDR3 coding sequence is TGTGCCAGCAGCTTAGGACAGGGTGCCTACGAGCAGTACTTC. The full variable domain, rest sourced from reference TRBV11-2 and TRBJ2-7, is EAGVAQSPRYKIIEKRQSVAFWCNPISGHATLYWYQQILGQGPKLLIQFQNNGVVDDSQLPKDRFSAERLKGVDSTLKIQPAKLEDSAVYLCASSLGQGAYEQYFGPGTRLTVT.

This sequence joins TRBV25-1 and TRBJ2-6; TRBD1 is a possible D gene (5 bases). With 2 bases removed from V and 0 bases from J, the gap between germline ends came to 14 bases. CDR3 length: 18 residues. Germline CDR1 is MGHDK and CDR2 is SYGVNS. The CDR3 region is CASSETKGTGSGANVLTF. CDR3 in DNA: TGTGCCAGCAGTGAAACAAAGGGAACAGGCTCTGGGGCCAACGTCCTGACTTTC.

The V call is TRBV7-8, the J call TRBJ2-7; TRBD2 agrees at 7 bases. The CDR3 is made up of 15 amino acids. V shed 1 base, J shed 4 bases, and the junction held 7 bases outside the gene matches. The germline CDR1 and CDR2 sequences are SGHVS and FQNEAQ. This CDR3 is CASSLVREKVYEQYF. The CDR3 nucleotides read TGTGCCAGCAGCTTAGTGCGGGAGAAAGTTTACGAGCAGTACTTC. The full variable domain, its missing parts supplied by reference TRBV7-8 and TRBJ2-7, is GAGVSQSPRYKVAKRGQDVALRCDPISGHVSLFWYQQALGQGPEFLTYFQNEAQLDKSGLPSDRFFAERPEGSVSTLKIQRTQQEDSAVYLCASSLVREKVYEQYFGPGTRLTVT.

This clone was picked up one time. V gene TRBV10-1 combines with J gene TRBJ2-5, with 8 bases aligning to TRBD1. Germline V CDR1 and CDR2: WNHNN, SYGVQD (reference sequence). This CDR3 contains 14 residues. V gave up 5 bases and J gave up 2 bases; unmatched junction bases: 4. CDR3 protein: CASSKDREQETQYF. CDR3 in DNA: TGCGCCAGCAGTAAGGACAGGGAACAAGAGACCCAGTACTTC.

The genes are TRBV11-2 and TRBJ2-6; D is perhaps TRBD1 (5 bases). The CDR3 is 17 residues long. The V gene lost 5 bases and the J gene lost 0 bases, with 14 bases spanning the gap. The V gene's germline CDR1 is SGHAT and CDR2 FQNNGV. The CDR3 spells CASSNLDTLSGANVLTF. The CDR3 region has the DNA TGTGCCAGCAGCAATTTGGACACACTCTCTGGGGCCAACGTCCTGACTTTC.

The chain uses TRBV19 and TRBJ2-1; TRBD1 matches 8 bases. J lost 8 bases, V lost 0 bases, and 6 bases had no gene match. In germline, CDR1 is LNHDA, CDR2 SQIVND (reference sequence). This CDR3 is 15 amino acids long. The CDR3 DNA reads TGTGCCAGTAGTATAGATCAGGGGGCTAACGATGAGCAGTTCTTC. It codes for CASSIDQGANDEQFF.

This clone was picked up a small number of times. V and J are TRBV6-5 and TRBJ2-1, with TRBD2 matching 9 bases. The V gene end was trimmed by 10 bases and the J gene end by 0 bases; junction bases not matched to a gene: 4. The CDR3 runs to 14 residues. CDR1 MNHEY and CDR2 SVGAGI come from the germline V gene. CDR3 region: CATVAGDSYNEQFF. The CDR3 nucleotides read TGTGCCACAGTAGCGGGGGACTCCTACAATGAGCAGTTCTTC.

The chain is built from TRBV7-9 and TRBJ2-1, with 8 bases matching TRBD2. Germline CDR1 is SEHNR and CDR2 is FQNEAQ (reference sequence). V shed 0 bases, J shed 2 bases, and the junction held 3 bases outside the gene matches. This CDR3 has 16 residues. DNA of the CDR3: TGTGCCAGCAGCTTAGCCCTAGCGGGCACCTACAATGAGCAGTTCTTC. It yields the protein CASSLALAGTYNEQFF.

The chain joins TRBV6-1 to TRBJ2-7; D is undetermined. The CDR3 covers 12 residues. The V gene lost 4 bases and the J gene lost 7 bases, with 11 bases spanning the gap. Looked up from germline, CDR1 is MNHNS and CDR2 is SASEGT. CDR3 nucleotides: TGTGCCAGCAGTGTATCAGGCCGGGAGCAGTACTTC. This translates into CASSVSGREQYF.

This chain connects TRBV27 to TRBJ2-5, with D maybe TRBD2 (6 bases). The CDR3 loop spans 17 amino acids. Trimming cost V 5 bases and J 0 bases, with 19 bases left between them. CDR1 MNHEY and CDR2 SMNVEV come from the germline V gene (reference sequence). DNA of the CDR3: TGTGCCAGCAGTAAAACCCAGGGACTGGGGTACCAAGAGACCCAGTACTTC. This translates into CASSKTQGLGYQETQYF.

This clone was seen a few times. J is TRBJ1-1 and V is TRBV5-1; D may be TRBD1 (6 bases). The ends were cut back, 3 bases at V and 1 base at J, with 19 bases in the middle. Germline CDR1 and CDR2: SGHRS and YFSETQ. This CDR3 is 17 amino acids long. DNA for the CDR3: TGCGCCAGCAGCTCGAACCGCCCCCTAGGGGGGAACACTGAAGCTTTCTTT. Its translation is CASSSNRPLGGNTEAFF.

This clone ranks as medium-sized. This sample also contains other DNA sequences that code for the same CDR3. J is TRBJ2-7 and V is TRBV11-2; 8 positions match TRBD1. Trimming cost V 4 bases and J 5 bases; bases outside gene matches: 16. The CDR3 is 17 amino acids. Germline V gives CDR1 SGHAT, CDR2 FQNNGV. The DNA of the CDR3 is TGTGCCAGCAGCTCCCCGATTCCGACAGGGGATCTCAACGAGCAGTACTTC. Protein: CASSSPIPTGDLNEQYF.

This clone was seen repeatedly, ten times or more. The rearrangement links TRBV27 to TRBJ2-1; a possible D gene is TRBD2 (9 bases). The CDR3 spans 15 residues. V was pared by 5 bases and J by 6 bases, with 17 bases between. Germline CDR1 is MNHEY and CDR2 is SMNVEV (reference sequence). CDR3 protein: CASSPSGGTGNEQFF. As DNA, the CDR3 is TGTGCCAGCAGTCCGAGCGGGGGGACAGGCAATGAGCAGTTCTTC.

The rearrangement links TRBV5-6 to TRBJ2-7; D remains ambiguous. The V end was cut by 3 bases, the J end by 2 bases, with 9 bases between. The CDR3 consists of 13 residues. The germline gives CDR1 SGHDT, CDR2 YYEEEE. The CDR3 DNA reads as TGTGCCAGCAGCTCTGGGGATCCCTACGAGCAGTACTTC. Protein product: CASSSGDPYEQYF. Full variable domain (missing parts from reference TRBV5-6 and TRBJ2-7): DAGVTQSPTHLIKTRGQQVTLRCSPKSGHDTVSWYQQALGQGPQFIFQYYEEEERQRGNFPDRFSGHQFPNYSSELNVNALLLGDSALYLCASSSGDPYEQYFGPGTRLTVT.

The rearrangement links TRBV11-2 to TRBJ2-7; 10 positions match TRBD1. CDR3 size: 15 residues. From germline, CDR1 is SGHAT and CDR2 FQNNGV. After removal of 6 bases from V and 6 bases from J, the junction contained 11 bases not matched to a gene. The CDR3 reads CASRAIRTGGGEQYF. The CDR3 DNA follows: TGTGCCAGCAGGGCAATTCGGACAGGGGGGGGCGAGCAGTACTTC.

The gene calls are TRBV6-5 and TRBJ1-1, with 8 bases fitting TRBD1. Trimming removed 10 bases from V and 1 base from J; junction bases left unmatched: 5. The germline V gene encodes CDR1 MNHEY and CDR2 SVGAGI. The CDR3 has 13 amino acids. This CDR3 reads CATAGGANTEAFF. The CDR3 DNA reads TGTGCCACCGCAGGGGGCGCGAACACTGAAGCTTTCTTT.